The table lists the clone carrying this T cell receptor (beta chain) with a count of one. Trimming took 3 bases from V and 6 from J; bases not matched to a gene: 22. The germline V gene encodes CDR1 MRHNA and CDR2 SNTAGT. The CDR3 totals 19 residues. This sample is drawn from a study of shared T cell receptors in the human thymus. Sequencing used immunoSEQ multiplex PCR; TCRdb keeps in-frame clones, though not all of them. Among some 640,000 clones listed, about 87% were seen once. The sample was also reused in another study, on human thymus T cells. Per that paper: Donation was from healthy Finnish infants who were having corrective surgery that addressed congenital heart defects. Resections that were taken during corrective heart surgery supplied the thymus tissue. Thymic and blood repertoires seemed to show skewed V and J gene use. Highly overlapping thymic repertoires in unrelated individuals were reported by related research.

The V call is TRBV6-4, the J call TRBJ1-1; 7 positions agree with TRBD1. The sequence derives from a boy in the first two years of life with a congenital heart defect. The sequencing sample was made of thymocytes. CDR3 sequence (DNA): TGTGCCAGCAGTGAGTACCCCCCAAGACGGGCAGGGGGGATATCTGAAGCTTTCTTT. Translated, it gives CASSEYPPRRAGGISEAFF.